This T cell receptor (beta chain) was sequenced for a study of blood T cells in healthy people across ages. Points from the study as a whole: Whereas aged donors had fewer naive CD4+ cells, long-lived donors had more of them and higher diversity.

Trimming cost V 4 bases and J 3 bases, with 20 bases left between them. Germline CDR1 SGHRS, CDR2 YFSETQ. The CDR3 covers 16 residues. For the second PCR, which ran for about 7 to 11 cycles, a sample-barcoded 5' primer and a J-beta primer mix were used. TCRdb independently ran MiXCR on the 5' RACE reads; one entry per CDR3 protein. The sample lists about 900,000 distinct CDR3 sequences, around 49% occurring once. On this clonotype itself: Antigen specificity is unknown.

The sequencing input was blood. The sequence came from a man aged 25-45 years in good health. The genes are TRBV5-1 and TRBJ2-7; the D call may be TRBD1 or TRBD2 (5 bases each). The CDR3: CASSRIAGTGDYEQYF. For the CDR3, the DNA is TGCGCCAGCAGCCGGATCGCCGGGACGGGCGACTACGAGCAGTACTTC.